These 19 T cell receptor beta chains were all obtained from the same sample, sequenced in a study of blood T cell repertoires in COVID-19. Assay used: immunoSEQ multiplex PCR; TCRdb lists only in-frame clones, some missing. The table shows approximately 300,000 clones, with 80% to 95% occurring only once. The sample comprised peripheral blood. Source of these receptors: a woman under 40 with COVID-19, enrolled during active disease.

The chain recombines TRBV5-1 with TRBJ2-2; D is perhaps TRBD1 (6 bases). The CDR3 is 14 residues long. V was clipped by 2 bases and J by 5 bases, with 10 bases between them. The germline gives CDR1 SGHRS, CDR2 YFSETQ. The CDR3 DNA reads as TGCGCCAGCAGCTTACCAGGGGTTACCGGGGAGCTGTTTTTT. Translation gives CASSLPGVTGELFF.

The V and J genes are TRBV24-1 and TRBJ1-2, with TRBD1 identical over 9 bases. The CDR3 has 18 amino acids. The trim removed 4 bases at V and 4 bases at J, leaving 15 bases unmatched. The germline gives CDR1 KGHDR, CDR2 SFDVKD. The chain's CDR3 is CATSDPGGTGSEIYGYTF. CDR3 sequence (DNA): TGTGCCACCAGTGACCCCGGTGGGACAGGGAGTGAGATCTATGGCTACACCTTC.

The genes are TRBV2 and TRBJ1-5; 7 bases are shared with TRBD1. V gave up 6 bases and J gave up 2 bases; unmatched junction bases: 7. The CDR3 contains 15 residues. Germline lookup yields CDR1 SNHLY and CDR2 FYNNEI. CDR3 loop: CASSYQGDGNQPQHF. The CDR3 coding sequence is TGTGCCAGCAGCTACCAGGGGGACGGCAATCAGCCCCAGCATTTT.

The genes are TRBV29-1 and TRBJ2-3, with 10 positions matching TRBD1. With V trimmed by 6 bases and J by 6 bases, 12 bases remained unmatched. The CDR3 length is 15 residues. Germline lookup yields CDR1 SQVTM and CDR2 ANQGSEA. CDR3 sequence reads: CSVEPGQGKFDTQYF. CDR3 coding DNA: TGCAGCGTCGAACCGGGACAGGGGAAGTTCGATACGCAGTATTTT.

J is TRBJ1-1 and V is TRBV24-1; possible D gene TRBD1, 6 bases. This CDR3 has 15 amino acids. Between the trimmed V and J ends, which lost 4 bases and 3 bases, there was a span of 14 bases. Looked up from germline, CDR1 is KGHDR and CDR2 is SFDVKD. In DNA form, the CDR3 reads TGTGCCACCAGTGACCCAGGGGCCGGGGACACTGAAGCTTTCTTT. Protein: CATSDPGAGDTEAFF.

V and J are TRBV28 and TRBJ1-4; unclear D gene. Germline lookup yields CDR1 MDHEN and CDR2 SYDVKM. Between the trimmed V and J ends, which lost 5 bases and 10 bases, there was a span of 11 bases. The CDR3 contains 12 residues. CDR3 DNA: TGTGCCAGCAGTCTGCCATGGGCAAAACTGTTTTTT. Residues: CASSLPWAKLFF. The complete variable domain, with remaining parts taken from reference TRBV28 and TRBJ1-4, reads DVKVTQSSRYLVKRTGEKVFLECVQDMDHENMFWYRQDPGLGLRLIYFSYDVKMKEKGDIPEGYSVSREKKERFSLILESASTNQTSMYLCASSLPWAKLFFGSGTQLSVL.

The genes are TRBV24-1 and TRBJ2-1; D might be TRBD1 (5 bases). CDR3 length equals 13 residues. The V end lost 0 bases, the J end lost 8 bases, and 7 bases lay between the germline ends. Germline V CDR1 and CDR2: KGHDR, SFDVKD. The CDR3 sequence is CATSDLGAYEQFF. CDR3 nucleotides: TGTGCCACCAGTGATTTGGGGGCTTATGAGCAGTTCTTC.

V gene TRBV7-9 combines with J gene TRBJ1-4; TRBD1 aligns across 9 bases. Germline trimming cut 4 bases from V and 8 bases from J; bases unmatched to any gene: 2. This CDR3 is 13 amino acids long. Germline V gene data show CDR1 as SEHNR and CDR2 as FQNEAQ (reference sequence). The CDR3 DNA is TGTGCCAGCAGCTGGACAGGGGACGAAAAACTGTTTTTT. Its protein product is CASSWTGDEKLFF.

This clone was observed a single time. The gene calls are TRBV4-3 and TRBJ1-2; possible D gene TRBD1, 5 bases. The CDR3 has 14 amino acids. Germline V gene lookup returns CDR1 LGHNA and CDR2 YSLEER. V gave up 0 bases and J gave up 2 bases, with 7 bases separating them. CDR3 protein: CASSQDSGNYGYTF. The CDR3 DNA is TGCGCCAGCAGCCAAGACTCAGGGAACTATGGCTACACCTTC.

V usage is TRBV3-1 (or the pseudogene TRBV3-2) and J usage is TRBJ2-1; 8 bases fit TRBD2. V lost 7 bases to trimming and J lost 6 bases; unmatched junction nucleotides: 14. From germline, CDR1 is LGHDT and CDR2 YNNKEL (reference sequence). The CDR3 totals 16 residues. CDR3 protein: CASTPRGAGGANEQFF. For the CDR3, the DNA is TGTGCCAGCACCCCAAGGGGGGCGGGAGGAGCCAATGAGCAGTTCTTC.

The gene calls are TRBV5-4 and TRBJ1-2; 11 positions agree with TRBD1. The germline CDR1 and CDR2 sequences are SGHNT and YYREEE (reference sequence). The CDR3 covers 14 residues. V trimming: 6 bases; J trimming: 6 bases; junction bases outside the gene matches: 7. As DNA, the CDR3 is TGTGCCAGCACCGAGGACAGGGGGCACAATGGCTACACCTTC. Protein product: CASTEDRGHNGYTF. Full variable domain (rest looked up from reference TRBV5-4 and TRBJ1-2): ETGVTQSPTHLIKTRGQQVTLRCSSQSGHNTVSWYQQALGQGPQFIFQYYREEENGRGNFPPRFSGLQFPNYSSELNVNALELDDSALYLCASTEDRGHNGYTFGSGTRLTVV.

The V and J genes are TRBV11-1 and TRBJ1-2, with D perhaps TRBD1 (6 bases). Deletions cut 2 bases from V and 4 bases from J, with 11 bases between. Looked up from germline, CDR1 is SGHAT and CDR2 is FQDESV (reference sequence). CDR3 size: 14 residues. CDR3 residues: CASSLTGTGYGYTF. The CDR3 bases are TGTGCCAGCAGCTTAACAGGGACCGGCTATGGCTACACCTTC.

The rearrangement uses TRBV20-1 and TRBJ2-1, with a possible D match to TRBD2 (6 bases). The CDR3 sequence is 11 residues long. Trimming took off 3 bases at V and 9 bases at J, with 9 bases between the two ends. CDR1 DFQATT and CDR2 SNEGSKA come from the germline V gene (reference sequence). Here the CDR3 DNA reads TGCAGTGCTAGTAGACTAGTTGAGCAGTTCTTC. Protein: CSASRLVEQFF.

V is TRBV7-2 and J is TRBJ1-5; D may be TRBD1 (5 bases). Germline V gene data show CDR1 as SGHTA and CDR2 as FQGNSA. V lost 3 bases to trimming and J lost 5 bases, with 14 bases between them. CDR3 length: 15 amino acids. In DNA form, the CDR3 reads TGTGCCAGCAGCTTCTCAGGGAAAAGCGATCAGCCCCAGCATTTT. This translates into CASSFSGKSDQPQHF.

V usage is TRBV6-2 or TRBV6-3 and J usage is TRBJ1-2, with D uncertain. Trimming pared 3 bases from V and 5 bases from J, leaving 10 bases between. The CDR3 length is 13 residues. Germline CDR1 MNHEY, CDR2 SVGEGT. The CDR3 loop is CASSYRFPYGYTF. Here the CDR3 DNA reads TGTGCCAGCAGTTATCGGTTTCCTTATGGCTACACCTTC.

CDR3 in amino acids: CASSPPGQGKEPQHF. The CDR3 DNA is TGTGCCAGCTCACCACCTGGGCAGGGCAAGGAGCCCCAGCATTTT. V and J are TRBV18 and TRBJ1-5; D might be TRBD1 (5 bases). CDR1 and CDR2 (germline): KGHSH, LQKENI. V was shortened by 0 bases and J by 8 bases, with 14 bases between the two germline ends. This CDR3 region has 15 residues.

The table lists this clone with a count of one. The chain couples TRBV9 to TRBJ2-2; the D gene is possibly TRBD2 (5 bases). Trimming cost V 0 bases and J 4 bases, with 13 bases left between them. Germline CDR1 reads SGDLS; CDR2 reads YYNGEE. The CDR3 has 16 residues. CDR3 in DNA: TGTGCCAGCAGCGTAGAGGCTAGCTGGGGCACCGGGGAGCTGTTTTTT. Amino acid sequence: CASSVEASWGTGELFF.

The chain combines TRBV28 with TRBJ1-4; 8 nucleotides match TRBD1. Germline V gene data show CDR1 as MDHEN and CDR2 as SYDVKM. V shed 1 base and J 1 base; nucleotides not matched to a gene: 11. This CDR3 is built from 19 residues. The CDR3 protein is CASSLSRDRTPLTNEKLFF. In DNA form, the CDR3 reads TGTGCCAGCAGTTTATCCCGGGACAGGACCCCCCTAACTAATGAAAAACTGTTTTTT. Using reference TRBV28 and TRBJ1-4 for the parts outside the CDR3, the full variable domain is DVKVTQSSRYLVKRTGEKVFLECVQDMDHENMFWYRQDPGLGLRLIYFSYDVKMKEKGDIPEGYSVSREKKERFSLILESASTNQTSMYLCASSLSRDRTPLTNEKLFFGSGTQLSVL.

This clone was detected only once. The genes are TRBV27 and TRBJ1-1, with D perhaps TRBD1 (5 bases). The germline gives CDR1 MNHEY, CDR2 SMNVEV (reference sequence). V lost 5 bases to trimming and J lost 1 base, with 8 bases between them. The CDR3 loop spans 13 amino acids. CDR3 sequence: CASSHGQNTEAFF. Written as DNA, the CDR3 is TGTGCCAGCAGTCACGGACAGAACACTGAAGCTTTCTTT.